This T cell receptor (beta chain) originates from a study of T cells in Graves' hyperthyroidism and ophthalmopathy. This clonotype was seen many times. As yet, its antigen is unknown. V was cut by 1 base and J by 8 bases, with 12 bases left in between. This CDR3 is 13 amino acids long. Germline V CDR1 and CDR2: SGHTA, FQGNSA. Broader study findings: Expanded thyroid clonotypes (above 0.001) were mostly also found in blood.

TCR beta CDR3 sequences were amplified from RNA transcripts. The HTBI primer set drove a first-round RT-PCR of the TCR CDR3. TCRdb independently ran MiXCR on the multiplex PCR reads; one entry per CDR3 protein. In the table there are approximately 610,000 distinct CDR3 sequences, around 15% of which are singletons. The sequence was obtained from a woman in her thirties or forties with Graves' ophthalmopathy. The source material was blood. This rearrangement joins TRBV7-2 to TRBJ2-7, with a tentative D call TRBD2 (5 bases). CDR3 nucleotide sequence: TGTGCCAGCAGCTTAGGACGGACTGAGAAGCAGTACTTC. This encodes CASSLGRTEKQYF.